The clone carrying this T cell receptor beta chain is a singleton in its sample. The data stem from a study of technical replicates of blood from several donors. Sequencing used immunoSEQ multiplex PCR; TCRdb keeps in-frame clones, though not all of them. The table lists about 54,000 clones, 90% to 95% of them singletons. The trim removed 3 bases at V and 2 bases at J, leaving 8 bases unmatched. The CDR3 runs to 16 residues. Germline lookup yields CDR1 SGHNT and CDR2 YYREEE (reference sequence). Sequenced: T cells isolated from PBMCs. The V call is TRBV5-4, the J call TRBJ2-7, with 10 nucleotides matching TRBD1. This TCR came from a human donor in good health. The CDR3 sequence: CASSYRQGARAYEQYF. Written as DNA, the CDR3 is TGTGCCAGCAGCTATCGACAGGGGGCCCGGGCCTACGAGCAGTACTTC.